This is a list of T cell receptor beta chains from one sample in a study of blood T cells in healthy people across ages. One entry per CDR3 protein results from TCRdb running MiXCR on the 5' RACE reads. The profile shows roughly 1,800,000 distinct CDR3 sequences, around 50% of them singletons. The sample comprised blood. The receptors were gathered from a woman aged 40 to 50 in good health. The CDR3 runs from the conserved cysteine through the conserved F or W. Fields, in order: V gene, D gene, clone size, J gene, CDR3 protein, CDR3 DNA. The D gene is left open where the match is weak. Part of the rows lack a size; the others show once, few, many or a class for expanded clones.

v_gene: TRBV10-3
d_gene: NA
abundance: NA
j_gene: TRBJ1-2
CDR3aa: CAISESKGAASYGYTF
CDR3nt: TGTGCCATCAGTGAGTCGAAGGGAGCCGCTTCGTATGGCTACACCTTC

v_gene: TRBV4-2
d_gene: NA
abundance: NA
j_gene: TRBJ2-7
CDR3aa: CASSHGLRPSYEQYF
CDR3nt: TGTGCCAGCAGCCACGGCCTCCGTCCTTCCTACGAGCAGTACTTC

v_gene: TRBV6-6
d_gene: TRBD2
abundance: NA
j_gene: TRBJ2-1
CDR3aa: CASSYGTRNNEQFF
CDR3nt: TGTGCCAGCAGTTACGGGACTAGGAACAATGAGCAGTTCTTC

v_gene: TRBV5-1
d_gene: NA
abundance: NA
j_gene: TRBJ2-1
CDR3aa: CTSSLVGVLIYNEQFF
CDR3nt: TGCACCAGCAGCTTGGTGGGGGTGTTAATCTACAATGAGCAGTTCTTC

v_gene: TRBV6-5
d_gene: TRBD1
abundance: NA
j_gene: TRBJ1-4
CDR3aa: CASSYSGQDQGEKLFF
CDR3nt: TGTGCCAGCAGTTACTCGGGACAGGACCAAGGGGAAAAACTGTTTTTT

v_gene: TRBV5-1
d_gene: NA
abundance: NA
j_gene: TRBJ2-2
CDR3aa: CASSLRRVYTGELFF
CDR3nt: TGCGCCAGCAGCTTGAGGAGGGTTTACACCGGGGAGCTGTTTTTT

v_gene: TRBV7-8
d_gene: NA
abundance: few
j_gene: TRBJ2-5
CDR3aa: CASSVGVVEGGWQYF
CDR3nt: TGTGCCAGCAGCGTAGGCGTTGTTGAGGGAGGTTGGCAGTACTTC

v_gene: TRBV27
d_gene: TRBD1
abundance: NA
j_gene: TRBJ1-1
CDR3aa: CASRGTGRAFF
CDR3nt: TGTGCCAGCAGGGGGACAGGGAGGGCTTTCTTT

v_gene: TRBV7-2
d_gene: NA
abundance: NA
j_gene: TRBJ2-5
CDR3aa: CASSFLPAQETQYF
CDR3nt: TGTGCCAGCAGCTTTCTTCCAGCTCAAGAGACCCAGTACTTC

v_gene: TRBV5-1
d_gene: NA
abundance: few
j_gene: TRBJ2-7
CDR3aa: CPTAAKGKYF
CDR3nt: TGCCCGACGGCGGCTAAGGGGAAGTACTTC

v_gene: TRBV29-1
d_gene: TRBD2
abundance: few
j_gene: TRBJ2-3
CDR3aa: CSVVYGSGGPDTQYF
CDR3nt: TGCAGCGTTGTATACGGTAGCGGGGGCCCAGATACGCAGTATTTT

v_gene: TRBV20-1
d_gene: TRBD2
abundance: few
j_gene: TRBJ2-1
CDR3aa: CSAPTPGLAHGEQFF
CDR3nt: TGCAGTGCCCCCACCCCGGGACTAGCCCACGGTGAGCAGTTCTTC

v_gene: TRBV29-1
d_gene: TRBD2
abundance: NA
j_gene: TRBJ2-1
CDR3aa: CSVDPSGVFNEQFF
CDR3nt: TGCAGCGTTGATCCCAGCGGGGTGTTCAATGAGCAGTTCTTC

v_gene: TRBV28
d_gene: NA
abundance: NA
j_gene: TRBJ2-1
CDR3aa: CASYLRSYNEQFF
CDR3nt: TGTGCCAGCTATCTACGGTCCTACAATGAGCAGTTCTTC

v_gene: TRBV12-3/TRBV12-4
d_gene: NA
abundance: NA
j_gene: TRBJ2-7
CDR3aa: CASSPRLTEQYF
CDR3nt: TGTGCCAGCAGTCCCCGGTTGACCGAGCAGTACTTC

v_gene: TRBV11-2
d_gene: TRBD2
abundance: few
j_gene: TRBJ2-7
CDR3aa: CASTSSGYEQYF
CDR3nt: TGTGCCAGCACCTCTAGCGGGTACGAGCAGTACTTC

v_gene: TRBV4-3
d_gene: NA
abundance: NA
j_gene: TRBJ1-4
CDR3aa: CASSQDQGFATNEKLFF
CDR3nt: TGCGCCAGCAGCCAAGATCAGGGGTTCGCAACTAATGAAAAACTGTTTTTT